This T cell receptor beta chain was obtained from a study of T cells after posttransplantation cyclophosphamide. This related bone marrow graft donor gave peripheral blood on the day of marrow donation. This clone was seen a handful of times. Its antigen is undetermined. Repertoires were generated with immunoSEQ multiplex PCR, while TCRdb's copy carries only in-frame clones and drops some. The sample includes over 30,000 clones, none of them occurring once. Germline assignment: CDR1 MNHNS and CDR2 SASEGT. V was clipped by 6 bases and J by 0 bases; unmatched bases: 2. The CDR3 spans 13 residues. Study results and limitations: TRB overlap between skin or GI tissue T cells and blood was limited. Later blood repertoires were often dominated by clones from the donor CD8+ memory compartment. TRB clonality was highly associated with recipient CMV seropositivity and reactivation.

The sample consisted of PBMCs. The chain carries TRBV6-1 and TRBJ2-7; 7 bases are a match to TRBD1. The receptor's source is a woman aged 50 to 65 in good health and a related stem cell transplant donor. This CDR3 is CASRTGHSYEQYF. The DNA for the CDR3 is TGTGCCAGCAGGACAGGGCACTCCTACGAGCAGTACTTC.